Below are 27 T cell receptor beta chains sequenced from a single sample in a study of CD8 T cells in ankylosing spondylitis. Points from the study as a whole: What appeared characteristic of ankylosing spondylitis blood was a TCR beta motif of eight or nine highly homologous variants.

TCRdb re-called the 5' RACE reads through MiXCR, storing one row per CDR3 protein. Altogether about 510,000 distinct CDR3 sequences are present, over 4% being singletons, with the ten largest covering around 3.6%. These receptors have no known antigen. The specimen sequenced was blood, either unsorted or a sorted T cell fraction (not recorded which). These receptors all come from a male donor with ankylosing spondylitis.

Many counts were recorded for this clonotype. The chain employs TRBV9 and TRBJ1-2; D might be TRBD1 (5 bases). This CDR3 has 13 amino acids. Germline lookup yields CDR1 SGDLS and CDR2 YYNGEE. Trimming removed 2 bases at V and 2 bases at J, with 7 bases between. The CDR3 reads CASSVDRNYGYTF. The CDR3 nucleotides are TGTGCCAGCAGCGTCGACAGAAACTATGGCTACACCTTC.

This clonotype was found many times. The J gene is TRBJ2-1, the V gene TRBV12-5; 10 bases fit TRBD2. The junction had 10 bases not matched to a gene; V was cut back by 5 bases and J by 0 bases. The CDR3 has 18 amino acids. Germline loops: CDR1 LGHNT, CDR2 FRNRAP. The DNA of the CDR3 is TGTGCTAGTGGTAAGGGACTAGCGTGGGGAGCCTCCTACAATGAGCAGTTCTTC. It codes for CASGKGLAWGASYNEQFF.

This clonotype was recorded at least ten times. The chain has TRBV7-2 and TRBJ2-3; tentative D call: TRBD2 (6 bases). The CDR3 totals 16 residues. The V end lost 0 bases, the J end lost 4 bases, and 14 bases lay between the germline ends. CDR1 is SGHTA and CDR2 is FQGNSA in the germline V gene. Here the CDR3 DNA reads TGTGCCAGCAGCTTAGCCCTAACTAGCTGGGCAGATACGCAGTATTTT. This gives the protein CASSLALTSWADTQYF.

This sequence joins TRBV29-1 and TRBJ2-5; 7 bases fit TRBD2. Trimming removed 5 bases from V and 3 bases from J; junction bases left unmatched: 3. The CDR3 totals 12 residues. Germline assignment: CDR1 SQVTM and CDR2 ANQGSEA. The CDR3 protein is CSVKAGEETQYF. The CDR3 DNA reads as TGCAGCGTTAAGGCGGGGGAAGAGACCCAGTACTTC.

This clonotype was recorded many times. V gene TRBV28 combines with J gene TRBJ2-3; D might be TRBD2 (5 bases). Between the trimmed V and J ends, which lost 4 bases and 2 bases, there was a span of 13 bases. The CDR3 covers 15 residues. CDR1 MDHEN and CDR2 SYDVKM come from the germline V gene. CDR3 amino acids: CASSSDLSYTDTQYF. CDR3 nucleotides: TGTGCCAGCAGTTCGGACTTATCATACACAGATACGCAGTATTTT. The complete variable domain, with remaining parts taken from reference TRBV28 and TRBJ2-3, reads DVKVTQSSRYLVKRTGEKVFLECVQDMDHENMFWYRQDPGLGLRLIYFSYDVKMKEKGDIPEGYSVSREKKERFSLILESASTNQTSMYLCASSSDLSYTDTQYFGPGTRLTVL.

There are many counts of this clonotype. This chain connects TRBV29-1 to TRBJ1-4; no definite D call. V dropped 5 bases and J dropped 4 bases, with 14 bases sitting between them. Germline CDR1 is SQVTM and CDR2 is ANQGSEA. CDR3 size: 14 residues. The CDR3 sequence is CSVLVPPNNEKLFF. CDR3 coding DNA: TGCAGCGTTCTTGTCCCTCCTAATAATGAAAAACTGTTTTTT.

This clonotype was counted between two and nine times. The chain uses TRBV20-1 and TRBJ1-6, with D maybe TRBD1 (5 bases). V shed 6 bases and J shed 7 bases, with 19 bases lying between them. Germline V gene sequence: CDR1 DFQATT, CDR2 SNEGSKA (reference sequence). The CDR3 is 15 residues long. The CDR3 loop is CSALQGAWGNSPLHF. In DNA, the CDR3 is TGCAGTGCCCTTCAAGGAGCCTGGGGGAATTCACCCCTCCACTTT.

In its sample, this clonotype was seen many times. This chain connects TRBV5-1 to TRBJ2-1; D is unclear. Trimming took 2 bases from V and 0 from J, leaving 9 bases between them. Germline V gives CDR1 SGHRS, CDR2 YFSETQ. This CDR3 is 15 amino acids long. CDR3 loop: CASSLRRRSYNEQFF. The CDR3 region has the DNA TGCGCCAGCAGCTTAAGGCGGCGCTCCTACAATGAGCAGTTCTTC.

This clonotype was found many times. The chain employs TRBV7-9 and TRBJ1-6; perhaps TRBD1 as D (6 bases). The germline gives CDR1 SEHNR, CDR2 FQNEAQ (reference sequence). The CDR3 covers 16 residues. The ends were cut back, 5 bases at V and 1 base at J, with 12 bases in the middle. CDR3 sequence: CASSRQVGSYNSPLHF. DNA for the CDR3: TGTGCCAGCAGCAGACAGGTGGGGTCCTATAATTCACCCCTCCACTTT. Supplemented by reference TRBV7-9 and TRBJ1-6, the full variable domain reads DTGVSQNPRHKITKRGQNVTFRCDPISEHNRLYWYRQTLGQGPEFLTYFQNEAQLEKSRLLSDRFSAERPKGSFSTLEIQRTEQGDSAMYLCASSRQVGSYNSPLHFGNGTRLTVT.

Ten or more counts support this clonotype. This chain joins TRBV20-1 and TRBJ1-5; 9 nucleotides agree with TRBD1. This CDR3 is 14 amino acids long. The germline V gene has CDR1 DFQATT and CDR2 SNEGSKA (reference sequence). The junction had 6 bases not matched to a gene; V was cut back by 3 bases and J by 6 bases. CDR3 sequence: CSARPGTGFQPQHF. CDR3 bases: TGCAGTGCTAGGCCCGGGACAGGGTTTCAGCCCCAGCATTTT.

In its sample, this clonotype was seen many times. The rearrangement links TRBV10-3 to TRBJ2-3; D not resolved. CDR1 and CDR2 (germline): ENHRY, SYGVKD. V was clipped by 6 bases and J by 0 bases, with 13 bases between them. The CDR3 consists of 15 residues. The CDR3 spells CAISPFGSSTDTQYF. DNA of the CDR3: TGTGCCATCAGCCCCTTTGGGTCTAGCACAGATACGCAGTATTTT.

This clonotype was seen ten or more times. DNA of the CDR3: TGTGCCAGCAGCCCGACAGGGTTTCTCCATGGCTACACCTTC. This gives the protein CASSPTGFLHGYTF. The chain is built from TRBV6-1 and TRBJ1-2; 7 nucleotides agree with TRBD1. This CDR3 contains 14 residues. Germline values: CDR1 MNHNS, CDR2 SASEGT. After removal of 6 bases from V and 6 bases from J, the junction contained 10 bases not matched to a gene.

This clonotype has a count of ten or more. The chain is built from TRBV29-1 and TRBJ2-1, with D possibly being TRBD2 (6 bases). The germline CDR1 and CDR2 sequences are SQVTM and ANQGSEA. The CDR3 loop spans 14 amino acids. V was pared by 2 bases and J by 9 bases, with 17 bases between. Here the CDR3 reads CSVERGGGVSEQFF. The CDR3 DNA reads TGCAGCGTTGAAAGGGGAGGTGGTGTGAGTGAGCAGTTCTTC.

V gene TRBV19 combines with J gene TRBJ2-3, with D hard to call. V was clipped by 4 bases and J by 7 bases, with 9 bases between them. Germline assignment: CDR1 LNHDA and CDR2 SQIVND (reference sequence). The CDR3 extends over 12 amino acids. CDR3: CASSTSSYTQYF. Here the CDR3 DNA reads TGTGCCAGTAGTACGTCGAGTTATACGCAGTATTTT.

This clonotype occurred many times. The V call is TRBV18, the J call TRBJ2-7; D is possibly TRBD2 (5 bases). There are 13 residues in the CDR3. Per the germline V gene, CDR1 is KGHSH and CDR2 is LQKENI. Trimming stripped 5 bases from V and 5 bases from J, with 13 bases between. The CDR3 protein is CASSEGSGDEQYF. CDR3 sequence (DNA): TGTGCCAGCTCAGAGGGATCCGGGGACGAGCAGTACTTC.

This clonotype turned up a few times. The chain is built from TRBV5-1 and TRBJ2-2, with TRBD2 identical over 10 bases. Trimming removed 4 bases from V and 3 bases from J; junction bases left unmatched: 12. This CDR3 comprises 18 residues. CDR1 and CDR2 from the germline V gene are SGHRS and YFSETQ. Here the CDR3 reads CASSHTTLAGSYTGELFF. The DNA of the CDR3 is TGCGCCAGCAGCCATACCACACTAGCGGGGAGCTACACCGGGGAGCTGTTTTTT.

There are a few counts of this clonotype. One base away lies a much larger clone, so this may be a sequencing read error. This chain links TRBV20-1 with TRBJ2-1; 14 bases align to TRBD2. CDR1 DFQATT and CDR2 SNEGSKA come from the germline V gene (reference sequence). The CDR3 is made up of 19 amino acids. CDR3 in DNA: TGCTGTGCTAGAGACATGACGAAGACTAGCGGGGGGGGATTGAATGAGCAGTTCTTC. Translating gives CCARDMTKTSGGGLNEQFF.

The gene calls are TRBV7-9 and TRBJ1-4; D possibly corresponds to TRBD1 (6 bases). CDR1 is SEHNR and CDR2 is FQNEAQ in the germline V gene (reference sequence). This CDR3 has 14 residues. Deletions cut 2 bases from V and 7 bases from J, with 11 bases between. CDR3 protein: CASSLLGAGEKLFF. DNA for the CDR3: TGTGCCAGCAGCTTATTGGGGGCGGGTGAAAAACTGTTTTTT.

This clonotype was picked up a small number of times. The V gene is TRBV7-9, the J gene TRBJ2-7; D ambiguous. Trimming left V 3 bases short and J 4 bases short, with 10 bases between. From germline, CDR1 is SEHNR and CDR2 FQNEAQ (reference sequence). The CDR3 loop spans 13 amino acids. CDR3 bases: TGTGCCAGCAGCTTCACTCAAACTTACGAGCAGTACTTC. It translates to CASSFTQTYEQYF.

This clonotype was seen repeatedly, ten times or more. The V gene is TRBV7-2, the J gene TRBJ2-5; TRBD2 matches at 9 bases. The CDR3 extends over 15 amino acids. V lost 4 bases and J lost 5; bases outside the gene matches: 8. Germline V gene data show CDR1 as SGHTA and CDR2 as FQGNSA. CDR3 nucleotides: TGTGCCAGCAGCTCGGTAGCGGGGGCGGGGGAGACCCAGTACTTC. The encoded protein is CASSSVAGAGETQYF.

This clonotype was found many times. This sequence joins TRBV24-1 and TRBJ1-1; D uncertain. Per the germline V gene, CDR1 is KGHDR and CDR2 is SFDVKD. This CDR3 spans 13 amino acids. Trimming cost V 9 bases and J 2 bases, with 12 bases left between them. In DNA form, the CDR3 reads TGTGCCACCCGCCTTGGTGGAAACACTGAAGCTTTCTTT. Its protein product is CATRLGGNTEAFF.

This chain uses TRBV5-5 with TRBJ1-2; 8 bases fit TRBD1. The germline V gene has CDR1 SGHKS and CDR2 YYEKEE (reference sequence). The CDR3 is made up of 14 amino acids. V dropped 2 bases and J dropped 7; count of bases not matched to a gene: 7. In DNA form, the CDR3 reads TGTGCCAGCAGCTTTGACAGGGGCGAGATTGGCTACACCTTC. Translation: CASSFDRGEIGYTF.

Many counts were recorded for this clonotype. The chain has TRBV20-1 and TRBJ2-7, with D tentatively TRBD1 or TRBD2 (5 bases each). The length of the CDR3 is 14 residues. V lost 4 bases, J lost 4 bases, and 17 bases lay in between. Germline V gives CDR1 DFQATT, CDR2 SNEGSKA (reference sequence). CDR3 in DNA: TGCAGTGCTATCCAGGGCGGCAGGACTTACGAGCAGTACTTC. Translated: CSAIQGGRTYEQYF.

This clonotype has a count of ten or more. The rearrangement uses TRBV5-1 and TRBJ2-1; the D is unclear. This CDR3 comprises 12 residues. CDR1 and CDR2 (germline): SGHRS, YFSETQ. Deletions cut 0 bases from V and 10 bases from J, with 8 bases between. The CDR3 bases are TGCGCCAGCAGCTTGGAACGCAGGGAGCAGTTCTTC. It is translated as CASSLERREQFF.

There are many counts of this clonotype. The V call is TRBV20-1, the J call TRBJ2-2; possible D gene TRBD1, 5 bases. V shed 2 bases and J shed 0 bases, with 10 bases lying between them. Germline assignment: CDR1 DFQATT and CDR2 SNEGSKA (reference sequence). This CDR3 has 15 amino acids. The CDR3 bases are TGCAGTGCTAGACTAGACAGCGCGAACACCGGGGAGCTGTTTTTT. This sequence encodes CSARLDSANTGELFF.

CDR3 residues: CASSSEAGPTREQYF. CDR3 coding DNA: TGTGCCAGCAGTTCCGAGGCAGGGCCTACTCGAGAGCAGTACTTC. The chain links TRBV27 to TRBJ2-7; D may be TRBD1 (5 bases). Trimming shortened V by 4 bases and J by 7 bases, and 20 bases separated the two germline ends. Germline CDR1 MNHEY, CDR2 SMNVEV (reference sequence). This CDR3 has 15 residues.

This clonotype was counted at least ten times. The chain couples TRBV20-1 to TRBJ2-1; tentatively, D is TRBD1 (6 bases). The length of the CDR3 is 14 residues. The V gene lost 3 bases and the J gene lost 6 bases, with 15 bases spanning the gap. Germline V gives CDR1 DFQATT, CDR2 SNEGSKA (reference sequence). Here the CDR3 reads CSASRGHESNEQFF. CDR3 bases: TGCAGTGCTAGTCGGGGACACGAGTCCAATGAGCAGTTCTTC.